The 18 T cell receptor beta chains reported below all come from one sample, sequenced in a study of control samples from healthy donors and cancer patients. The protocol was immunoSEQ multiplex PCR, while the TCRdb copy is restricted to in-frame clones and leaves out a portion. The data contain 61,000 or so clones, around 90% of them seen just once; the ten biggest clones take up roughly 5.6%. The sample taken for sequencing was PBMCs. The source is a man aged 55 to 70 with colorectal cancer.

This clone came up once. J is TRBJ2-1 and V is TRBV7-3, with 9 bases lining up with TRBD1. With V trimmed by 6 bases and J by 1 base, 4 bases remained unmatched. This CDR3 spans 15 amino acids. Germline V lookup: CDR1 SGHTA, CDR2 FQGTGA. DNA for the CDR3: TGTGCCAGCAGGTCCGGGACAGGGTCCTACAATGAGCAGTTCTTC. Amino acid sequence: CASRSGTGSYNEQFF.

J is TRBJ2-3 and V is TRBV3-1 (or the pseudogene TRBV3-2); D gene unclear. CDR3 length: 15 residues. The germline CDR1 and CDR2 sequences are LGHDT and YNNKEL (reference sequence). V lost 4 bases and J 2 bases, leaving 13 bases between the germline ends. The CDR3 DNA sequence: TGTGCCAGCAGCCCGTGGGCAGGAGACACAGATACGCAGTATTTT. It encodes CASSPWAGDTDTQYF.

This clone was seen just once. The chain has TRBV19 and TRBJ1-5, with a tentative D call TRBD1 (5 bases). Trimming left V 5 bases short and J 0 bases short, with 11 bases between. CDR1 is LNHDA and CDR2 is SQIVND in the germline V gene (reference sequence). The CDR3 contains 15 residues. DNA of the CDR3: TGTGCCAGTAGTCCTGACAGCTATAGCAATCAGCCCCAGCATTTT. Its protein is CASSPDSYSNQPQHF.

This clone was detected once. CDR3 loop: CASTPETTTNEKLFF. The CDR3 region has the DNA TGTGCCAGCACCCCAGAGACAACAACTAATGAAAAACTGTTTTTT. V gene TRBV6-5 combines with J gene TRBJ1-4, with D unclear. CDR1 MNHEY and CDR2 SVGAGI come from the germline V gene. This CDR3 has 15 amino acids. V was shortened by 7 bases and J by 0 bases, with 12 bases between the two germline ends.

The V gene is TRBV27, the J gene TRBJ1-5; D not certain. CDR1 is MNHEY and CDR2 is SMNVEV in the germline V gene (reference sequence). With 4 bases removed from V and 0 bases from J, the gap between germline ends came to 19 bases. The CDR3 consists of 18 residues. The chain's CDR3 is CASSSISTSTISNQPQHF. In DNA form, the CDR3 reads TGTGCCAGCAGTTCTATATCCACCAGTACAATTAGCAATCAGCCCCAGCATTTT.

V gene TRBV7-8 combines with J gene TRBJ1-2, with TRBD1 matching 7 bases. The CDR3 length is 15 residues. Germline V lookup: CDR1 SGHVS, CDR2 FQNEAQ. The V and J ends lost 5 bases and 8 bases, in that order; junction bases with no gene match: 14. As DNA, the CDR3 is TGTGCCAGCAGCCCCCGCCTCGACAGGGTCGAAGGCTACACCTTC. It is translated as CASSPRLDRVEGYTF.

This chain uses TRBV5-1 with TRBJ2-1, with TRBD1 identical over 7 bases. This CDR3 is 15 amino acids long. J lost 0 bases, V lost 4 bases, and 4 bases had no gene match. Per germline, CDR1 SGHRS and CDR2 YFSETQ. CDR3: CASSPGTASYNEQFF. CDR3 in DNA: TGCGCCAGCAGCCCTGGGACAGCCTCCTACAATGAGCAGTTCTTC. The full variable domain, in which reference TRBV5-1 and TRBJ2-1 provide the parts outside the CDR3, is KAGVTQTPRYLIKTRGQQVTLSCSPISGHRSVSWYQQTPGQGLQFLFEYFSETQRNKGNFPGRFSGRQFSNSRSEMNVSTLELGDSALYLCASSPGTASYNEQFFGPGTRLTVL.

CDR3 in DNA: TGTGCCAGCAGGTTACGGACAGGGAAACTCTACGAGCAGTACTTC. This encodes CASRLRTGKLYEQYF. The chain employs TRBV11-2 and TRBJ2-7; 8 bases fit TRBD1. The germline V gene encodes CDR1 SGHAT and CDR2 FQNNGV. Unmatched junction bases numbered 10, after V lost 6 bases and J lost 3 bases. This CDR3 is 15 amino acids long.

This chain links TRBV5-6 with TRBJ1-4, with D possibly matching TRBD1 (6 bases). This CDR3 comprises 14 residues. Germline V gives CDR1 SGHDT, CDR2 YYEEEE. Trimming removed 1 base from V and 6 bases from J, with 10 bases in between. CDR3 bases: TGTGCCAGCAGCTTGACAGGGTTGGATGAAAAACTGTTTTTT. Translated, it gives CASSLTGLDEKLFF. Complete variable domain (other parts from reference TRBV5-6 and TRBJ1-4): DAGVTQSPTHLIKTRGQQVTLRCSPKSGHDTVSWYQQALGQGPQFIFQYYEEEERQRGNFPDRFSGHQFPNYSSELNVNALLLGDSALYLCASSLTGLDEKLFFGSGTQLSVL.

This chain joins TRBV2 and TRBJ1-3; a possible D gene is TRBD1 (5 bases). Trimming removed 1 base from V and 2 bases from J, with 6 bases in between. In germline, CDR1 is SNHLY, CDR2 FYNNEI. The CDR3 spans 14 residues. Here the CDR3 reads CASSEGGPGNTIYF. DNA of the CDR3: TGTGCCAGCAGTGAAGGGGGACCTGGAAACACCATATATTTT.

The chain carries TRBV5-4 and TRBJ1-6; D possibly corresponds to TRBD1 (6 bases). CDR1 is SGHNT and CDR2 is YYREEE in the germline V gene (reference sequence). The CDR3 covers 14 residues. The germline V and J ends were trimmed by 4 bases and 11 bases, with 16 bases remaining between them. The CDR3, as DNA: TGTGCCAGCAGCGTTCAGGGGATGGATCCACCCCTCCACTTT. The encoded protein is CASSVQGMDPPLHF.

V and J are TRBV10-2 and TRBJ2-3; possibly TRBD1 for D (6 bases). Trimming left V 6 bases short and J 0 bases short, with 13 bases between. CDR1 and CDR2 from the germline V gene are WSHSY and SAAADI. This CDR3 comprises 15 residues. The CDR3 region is CASRRQEISTDTQYF. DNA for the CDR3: TGCGCCAGCAGGAGACAGGAGATAAGCACAGATACGCAGTATTTT.

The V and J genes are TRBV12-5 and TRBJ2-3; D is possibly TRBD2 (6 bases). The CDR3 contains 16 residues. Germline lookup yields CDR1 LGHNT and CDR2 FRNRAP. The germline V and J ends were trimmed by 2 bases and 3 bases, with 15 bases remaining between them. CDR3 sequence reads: CASGLTLARATDTQYF. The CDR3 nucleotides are TGTGCTAGTGGTTTGACACTAGCTAGGGCGACAGATACGCAGTATTTT.

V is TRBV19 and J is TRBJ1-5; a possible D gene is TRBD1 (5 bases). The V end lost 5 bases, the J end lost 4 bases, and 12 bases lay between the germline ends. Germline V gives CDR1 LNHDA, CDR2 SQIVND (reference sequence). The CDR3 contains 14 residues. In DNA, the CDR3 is TGTGCCAGTAGTTCGGGGCAGTTGAATCAGCCCCAGCATTTT. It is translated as CASSSGQLNQPQHF.

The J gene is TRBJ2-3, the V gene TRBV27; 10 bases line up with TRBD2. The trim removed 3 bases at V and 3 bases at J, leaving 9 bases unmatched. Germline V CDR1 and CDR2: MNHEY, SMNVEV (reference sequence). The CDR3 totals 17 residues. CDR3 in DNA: TGTGCCAGCAGTTTTACCCCTAGCGGGGGCGAGACAGATACGCAGTATTTT. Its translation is CASSFTPSGGETDTQYF.

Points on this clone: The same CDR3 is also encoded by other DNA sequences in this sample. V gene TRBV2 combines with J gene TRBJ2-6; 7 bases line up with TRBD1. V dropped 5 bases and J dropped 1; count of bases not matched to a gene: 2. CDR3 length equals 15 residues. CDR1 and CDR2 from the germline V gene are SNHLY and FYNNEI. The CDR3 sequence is CASSLQGSGANVLTF. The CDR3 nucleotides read TGTGCCAGCAGTCTACAGGGGTCTGGGGCCAACGTCCTGACTTTC.

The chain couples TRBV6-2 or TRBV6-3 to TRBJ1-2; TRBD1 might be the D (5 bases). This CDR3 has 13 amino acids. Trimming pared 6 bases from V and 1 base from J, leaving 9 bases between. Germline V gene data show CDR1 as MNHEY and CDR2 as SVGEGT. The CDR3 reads CASSDGGNYGYTF. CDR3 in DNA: TGTGCCAGCAGCGACGGGGGTAACTATGGCTACACCTTC.

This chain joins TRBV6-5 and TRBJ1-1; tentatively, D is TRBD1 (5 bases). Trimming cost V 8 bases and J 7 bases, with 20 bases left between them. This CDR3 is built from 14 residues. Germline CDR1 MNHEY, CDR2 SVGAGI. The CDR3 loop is CASRLKPGSGEAFF. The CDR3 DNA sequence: TGTGCCAGCCGTTTGAAGCCAGGGAGTGGTGAAGCTTTCTTT.